The entry that follows covers one T cell receptor beta chain sequence. As yet, its antigen is unknown. This entry is derived from a study of siplizumab effects on memory and regulatory T cells. Between the trimmed V and J ends, which lost 5 bases and 5 bases, there was a span of 4 bases. Germline V gene sequence: CDR1 SGHAT, CDR2 FQNNGV. This CDR3 contains 11 residues. Study-wide results and limits: Siplizumab brought about a significant reduction in alloreactive sequences traceable to unstimulated CD4+ memory cells. Assignment to unstimulated subsets succeeded for only a minor fraction of the alloreactive clones. A naive or memory phenotype could not be assigned to roughly 80-95% of the proliferating CD4+ or CD8+ clones.

Measured with immunoSEQ multiplex PCR; TCRdb has only the in-frame clones, and not every one. The sample consists of around 100,000 clones, about nine tenths of them appearing once. The material sequenced was CD4+ T cells sorted from blood. The chain couples TRBV11-2 to TRBJ2-1; D unclear. This sequence was found in a human donor in good health. Some clones in this sample may be carry-over from other donors' samples. CDR3 residues: CASSHNNEQFF. The CDR3 DNA reads TGTGCCAGCAGCCATAACAATGAGCAGTTCTTC.